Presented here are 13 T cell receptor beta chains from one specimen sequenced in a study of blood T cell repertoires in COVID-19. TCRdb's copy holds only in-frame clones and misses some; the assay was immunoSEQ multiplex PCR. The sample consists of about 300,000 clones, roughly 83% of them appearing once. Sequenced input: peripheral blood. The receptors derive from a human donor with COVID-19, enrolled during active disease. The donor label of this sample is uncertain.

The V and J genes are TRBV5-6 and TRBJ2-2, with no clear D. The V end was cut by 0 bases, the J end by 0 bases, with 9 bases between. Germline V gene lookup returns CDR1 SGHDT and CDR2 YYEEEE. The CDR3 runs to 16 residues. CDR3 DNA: TGTGCCAGCAGCTTGGCCTTTGCGGCGAACACCGGGGAGCTGTTTTTT. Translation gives CASSLAFAANTGELFF.

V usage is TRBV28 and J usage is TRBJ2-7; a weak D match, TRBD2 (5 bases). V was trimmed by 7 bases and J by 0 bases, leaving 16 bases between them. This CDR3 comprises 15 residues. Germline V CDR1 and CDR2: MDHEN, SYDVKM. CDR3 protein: CASNRGELPSYEQYF. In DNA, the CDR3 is TGTGCCAGCAACCGGGGTGAACTCCCCTCCTACGAGCAGTACTTC.

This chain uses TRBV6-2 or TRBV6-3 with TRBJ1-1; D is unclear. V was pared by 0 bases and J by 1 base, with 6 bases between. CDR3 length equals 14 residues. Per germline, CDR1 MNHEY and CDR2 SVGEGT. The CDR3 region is CASSYSNRNTEAFF. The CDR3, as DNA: TGTGCCAGCAGTTACTCCAACAGGAACACTGAAGCTTTCTTT.

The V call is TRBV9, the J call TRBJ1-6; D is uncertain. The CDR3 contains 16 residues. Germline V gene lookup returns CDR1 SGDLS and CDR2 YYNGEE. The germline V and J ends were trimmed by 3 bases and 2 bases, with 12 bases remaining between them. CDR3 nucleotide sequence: TGTGCCAGCAGCGGGCAGGTCGATGCCTATAATTCACCCCTCCACTTT. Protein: CASSGQVDAYNSPLHF. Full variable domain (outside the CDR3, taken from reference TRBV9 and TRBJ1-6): DSGVTQTPKHLITATGQRVTLRCSPRSGDLSVYWYQQSLDQGLQFLIQYYNGEERAKGNILERFSAQQFPDLHSELNLSSLELGDSALYFCASSGQVDAYNSPLHFGNGTRLTVT.

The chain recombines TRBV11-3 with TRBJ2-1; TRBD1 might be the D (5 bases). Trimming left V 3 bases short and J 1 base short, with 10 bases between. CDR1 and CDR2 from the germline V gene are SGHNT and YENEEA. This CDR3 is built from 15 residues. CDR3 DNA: TGTGCCAGCAGCTTGGGGCTAGTATCCTACAATGAGCAGTTCTTC. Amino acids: CASSLGLVSYNEQFF. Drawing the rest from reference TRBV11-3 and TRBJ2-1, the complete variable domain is EAGVVQSPRYKIIEKKQPVAFWCNPISGHNTLYWYLQNLGQGPELLIRYENEEAVDDSQLPKDRFSAERLKGVDSTLKIQPAELGDSAVYLCASSLGLVSYNEQFFGPGTRLTVL.

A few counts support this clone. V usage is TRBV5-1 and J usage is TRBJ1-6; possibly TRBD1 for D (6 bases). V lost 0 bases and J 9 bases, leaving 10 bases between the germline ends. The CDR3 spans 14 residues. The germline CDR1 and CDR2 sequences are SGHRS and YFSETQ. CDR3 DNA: TGCGCCAGCAGCTTGGGGACAGAGACTTCACCCCTCCACTTT. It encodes CASSLGTETSPLHF.

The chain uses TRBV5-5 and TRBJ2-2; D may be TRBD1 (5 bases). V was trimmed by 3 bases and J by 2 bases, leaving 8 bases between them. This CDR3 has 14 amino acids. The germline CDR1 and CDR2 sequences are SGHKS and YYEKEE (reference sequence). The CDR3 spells CASSYDSNTGELFF. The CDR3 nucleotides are TGTGCCAGCAGCTACGACAGTAACACCGGGGAGCTGTTTTTT.

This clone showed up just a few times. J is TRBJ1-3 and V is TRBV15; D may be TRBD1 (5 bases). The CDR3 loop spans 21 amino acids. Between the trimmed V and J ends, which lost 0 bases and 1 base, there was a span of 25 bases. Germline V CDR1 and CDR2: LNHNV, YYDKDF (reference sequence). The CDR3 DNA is TGTGCCACCAGCAGAGATCCCCGCCTCGACGGGGGGAAGGAATCTGGAAACACCATATATTTT. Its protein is CATSRDPRLDGGKESGNTIYF.

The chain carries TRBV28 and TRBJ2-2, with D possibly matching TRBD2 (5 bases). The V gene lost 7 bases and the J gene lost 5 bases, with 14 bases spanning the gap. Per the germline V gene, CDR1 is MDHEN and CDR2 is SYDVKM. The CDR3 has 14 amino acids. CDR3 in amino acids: CASTWTPGTGELFF. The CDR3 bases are TGTGCCAGCACCTGGACCCCGGGAACCGGGGAGCTGTTTTTT.

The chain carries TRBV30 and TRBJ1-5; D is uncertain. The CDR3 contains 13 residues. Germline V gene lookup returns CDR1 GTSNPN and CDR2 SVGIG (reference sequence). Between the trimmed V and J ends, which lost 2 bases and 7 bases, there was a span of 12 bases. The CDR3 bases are TGTGCCTGGAGTTCGGATGCGGGACAGCCCCAGCATTTT. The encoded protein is CAWSSDAGQPQHF. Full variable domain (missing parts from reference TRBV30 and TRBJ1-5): SQTIHQWPATLVQPVGSPLSLECTVEGTSNPNLYWYRQAAGRGLQLLFYSVGIGQISSEVPQNLSASRPQDRQFILSSKKLLLSDSGFYLCAWSSDAGQPQHFGDGTRLSIL.

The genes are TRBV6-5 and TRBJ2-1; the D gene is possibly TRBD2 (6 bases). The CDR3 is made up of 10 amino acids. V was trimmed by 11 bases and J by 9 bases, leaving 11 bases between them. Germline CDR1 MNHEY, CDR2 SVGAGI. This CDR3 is CASGVAEQFF. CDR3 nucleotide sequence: TGTGCCTCGGGGGTGGCTGAGCAGTTCTTC.

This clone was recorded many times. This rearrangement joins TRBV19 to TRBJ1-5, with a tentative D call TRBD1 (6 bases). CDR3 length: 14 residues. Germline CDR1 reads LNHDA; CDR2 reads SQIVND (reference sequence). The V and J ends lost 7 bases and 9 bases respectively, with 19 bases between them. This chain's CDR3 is CASIGGDTSWPQHF. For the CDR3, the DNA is TGTGCCAGTATTGGGGGGGACACCTCTTGGCCCCAGCATTTT. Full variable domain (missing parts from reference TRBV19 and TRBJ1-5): DGGITQSPKYLFRKEGQNVTLSCEQNLNHDAMYWYRQDPGQGLRLIYYSQIVNDFQKGDIAEGYSVSREKKESFPLTVTSAQKNPTAFYLCASIGGDTSWPQHFGDGTRLSIL.

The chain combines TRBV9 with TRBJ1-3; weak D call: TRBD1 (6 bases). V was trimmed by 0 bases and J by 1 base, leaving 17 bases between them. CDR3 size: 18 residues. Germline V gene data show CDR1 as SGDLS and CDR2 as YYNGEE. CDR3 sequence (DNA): TGTGCCAGCAGCGTAGACCCCATTACCAGGGGATCTGGAAACACCATATATTTT. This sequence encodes CASSVDPITRGSGNTIYF.